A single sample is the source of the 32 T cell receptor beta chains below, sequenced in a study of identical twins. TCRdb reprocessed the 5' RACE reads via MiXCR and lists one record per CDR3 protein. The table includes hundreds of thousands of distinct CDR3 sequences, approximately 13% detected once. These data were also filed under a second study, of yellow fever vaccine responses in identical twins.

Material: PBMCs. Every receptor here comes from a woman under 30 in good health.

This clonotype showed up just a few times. The DNA for the CDR3 is TGTGCCAGCACCAGAGGGACAAATACGAACACTGAAGCTTTCTTT. Amino acid sequence: CASTRGTNTNTEAFF. This rearrangement joins TRBV28 to TRBJ1-1, with a weak D call TRBD1 (6 bases). The germline V and J ends were trimmed by 7 bases and 1 base, with 16 bases remaining between them. CDR3 length: 15 amino acids. CDR1 and CDR2 (germline): MDHEN, SYDVKM.

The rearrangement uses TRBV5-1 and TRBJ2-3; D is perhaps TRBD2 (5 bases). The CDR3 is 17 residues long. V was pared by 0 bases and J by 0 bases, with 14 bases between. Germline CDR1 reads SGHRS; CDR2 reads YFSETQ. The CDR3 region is CASSLARLRESTDTQYF. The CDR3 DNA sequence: TGCGCCAGCAGCTTGGCCCGTTTGAGGGAGAGCACAGATACGCAGTATTTT. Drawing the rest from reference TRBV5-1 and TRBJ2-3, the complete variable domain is KAGVTQTPRYLIKTRGQQVTLSCSPISGHRSVSWYQQTPGQGLQFLFEYFSETQRNKGNFPGRFSGRQFSNSRSEMNVSTLELGDSALYLCASSLARLRESTDTQYFGPGTRLTVL.

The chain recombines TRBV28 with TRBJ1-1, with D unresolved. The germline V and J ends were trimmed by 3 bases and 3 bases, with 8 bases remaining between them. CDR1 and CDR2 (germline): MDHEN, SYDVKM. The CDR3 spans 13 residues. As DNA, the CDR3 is TGTGCCAGCAGTTTTAACCCCGACACTGAAGCTTTCTTT. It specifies CASSFNPDTEAFF.

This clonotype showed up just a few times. The CDR3 loop is CASSFRTANTGELFF. CDR3 nucleotides: TGTGCCAGCAGTTTCCGGACAGCGAACACCGGGGAGCTGTTTTTT. The chain uses TRBV12-3 or TRBV12-4 and TRBJ2-2; a weak D match, TRBD1 (6 bases). The CDR3 is 15 amino acids. The V and J ends lost 3 bases and 0 bases respectively, with 8 bases between them.

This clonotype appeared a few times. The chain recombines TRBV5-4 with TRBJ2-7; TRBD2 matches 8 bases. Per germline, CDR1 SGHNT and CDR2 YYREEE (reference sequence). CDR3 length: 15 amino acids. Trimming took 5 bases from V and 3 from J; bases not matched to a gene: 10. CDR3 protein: CASSTYGRVVYEQYF. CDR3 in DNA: TGTGCCAGCAGTACCTACGGGAGGGTCGTCTACGAGCAGTACTTC.

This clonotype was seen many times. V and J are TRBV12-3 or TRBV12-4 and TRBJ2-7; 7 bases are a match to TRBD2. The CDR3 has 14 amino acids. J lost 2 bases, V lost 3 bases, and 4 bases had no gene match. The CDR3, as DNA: TGTGCCAGCAGTTTCGGGGGAGGGCCCTACGAGCAGTACTTC. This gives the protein CASSFGGGPYEQYF.

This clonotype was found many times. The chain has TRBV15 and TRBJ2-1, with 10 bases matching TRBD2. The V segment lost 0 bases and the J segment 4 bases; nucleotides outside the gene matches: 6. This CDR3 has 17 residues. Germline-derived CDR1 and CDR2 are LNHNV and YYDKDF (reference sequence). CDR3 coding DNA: TGTGCCACCAGCAGAGATTCACTAGCGGGACCTTACAATGAGCAGTTCTTC. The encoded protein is CATSRDSLAGPYNEQFF.

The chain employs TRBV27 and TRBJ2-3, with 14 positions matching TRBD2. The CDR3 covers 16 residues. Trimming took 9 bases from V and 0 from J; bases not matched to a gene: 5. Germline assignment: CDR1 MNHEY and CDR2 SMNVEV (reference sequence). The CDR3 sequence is CASRLAGGSSTDTQYF. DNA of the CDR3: TGTGCCAGTCGACTAGCGGGGGGGTCTAGCACAGATACGCAGTATTTT.

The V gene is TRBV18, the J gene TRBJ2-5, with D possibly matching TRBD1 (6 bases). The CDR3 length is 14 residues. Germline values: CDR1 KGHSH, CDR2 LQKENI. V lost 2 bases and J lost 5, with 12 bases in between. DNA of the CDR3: TGTGCCAGCTCACCAATGGGGGCGTGGGAGACCCAGTACTTC. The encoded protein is CASSPMGAWETQYF.

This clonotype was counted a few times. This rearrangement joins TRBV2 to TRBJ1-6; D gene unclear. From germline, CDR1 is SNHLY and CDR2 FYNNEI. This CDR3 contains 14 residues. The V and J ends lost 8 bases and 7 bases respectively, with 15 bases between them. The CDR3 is CASAGVQTNSPLHF. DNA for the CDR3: TGTGCCAGCGCCGGCGTACAAACAAATTCACCCCTCCACTTT.

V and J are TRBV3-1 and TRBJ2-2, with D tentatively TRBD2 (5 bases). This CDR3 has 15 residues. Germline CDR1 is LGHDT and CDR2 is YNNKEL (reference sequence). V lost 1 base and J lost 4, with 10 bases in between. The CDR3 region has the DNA TGTGCCAGCAGCCAAGGGTCTCGGGGCACCGGGGAGCTGTTTTTT. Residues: CASSQGSRGTGELFF.

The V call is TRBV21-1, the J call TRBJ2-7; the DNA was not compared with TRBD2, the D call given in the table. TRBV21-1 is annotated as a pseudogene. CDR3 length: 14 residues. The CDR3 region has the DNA TGTGCCAGCACCGTACTAGGATCGACAAACGAGCAGTACGTC. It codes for CASTVLGSTNEQYV.

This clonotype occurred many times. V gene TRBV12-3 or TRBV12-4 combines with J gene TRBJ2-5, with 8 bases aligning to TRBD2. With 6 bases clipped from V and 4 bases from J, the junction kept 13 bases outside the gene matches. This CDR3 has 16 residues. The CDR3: CASSYREGMLGETQYF. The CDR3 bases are TGTGCCAGCAGCTACCGGGAGGGGATGTTAGGAGAGACCCAGTACTTC.

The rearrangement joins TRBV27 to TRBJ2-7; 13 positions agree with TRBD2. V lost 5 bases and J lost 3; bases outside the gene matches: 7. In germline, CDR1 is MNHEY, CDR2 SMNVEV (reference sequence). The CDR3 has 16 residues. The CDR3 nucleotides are TGTGCCAGCAGTGGAGGGACTAGCGGGACCCTCTACGAGCAGTACTTC. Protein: CASSGGTSGTLYEQYF.

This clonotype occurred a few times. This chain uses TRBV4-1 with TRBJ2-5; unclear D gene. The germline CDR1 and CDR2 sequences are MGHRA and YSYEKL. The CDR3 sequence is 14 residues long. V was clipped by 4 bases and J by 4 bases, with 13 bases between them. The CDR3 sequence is CASSPVQVGETQYF. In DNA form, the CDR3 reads TGCGCCAGCAGCCCCGTCCAGGTGGGAGAGACCCAGTACTTC.

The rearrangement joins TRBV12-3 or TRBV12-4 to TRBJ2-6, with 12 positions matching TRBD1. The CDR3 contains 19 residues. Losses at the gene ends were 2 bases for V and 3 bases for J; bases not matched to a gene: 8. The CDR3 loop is CASSLRPGQGAHGANVLTF. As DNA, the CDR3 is TGTGCCAGCAGTTTAAGACCGGGACAGGGGGCGCATGGGGCCAACGTCCTGACTTTC.

In nucleotides, the CDR3 is TGCAGCGTCGAGGGGGCCATGAACACTGAAGCTTTCTTT. Protein sequence: CSVEGAMNTEAFF. The chain recombines TRBV29-1 with TRBJ1-1, with TRBD1 identical over 7 bases. V trimming: 6 bases; J trimming: 0 bases; junction bases outside the gene matches: 4. The CDR3 runs to 13 residues. Germline-derived CDR1 and CDR2 are SQVTM and ANQGSEA.

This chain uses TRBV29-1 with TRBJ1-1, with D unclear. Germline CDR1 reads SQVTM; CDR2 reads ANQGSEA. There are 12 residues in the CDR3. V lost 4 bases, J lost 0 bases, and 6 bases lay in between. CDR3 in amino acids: CSVGHMNTEAFF. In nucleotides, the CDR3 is TGCAGCGTTGGACATATGAACACTGAAGCTTTCTTT. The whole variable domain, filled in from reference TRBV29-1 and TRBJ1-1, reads SAVISQKPSRDICQRGTSLTIQCQVDSQVTMMFWYRQQPGQSLTLIATANQGSEATYESGFVIDKFPISRPNLTFSTLTVSNMSPEDSSIYLCSVGHMNTEAFFGQGTRLTVV.

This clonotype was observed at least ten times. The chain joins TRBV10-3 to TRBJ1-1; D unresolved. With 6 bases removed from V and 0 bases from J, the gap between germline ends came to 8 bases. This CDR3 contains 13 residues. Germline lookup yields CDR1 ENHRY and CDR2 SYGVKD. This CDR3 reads CAIRDALNTEAFF. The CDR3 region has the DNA TGTGCCATCAGGGATGCCCTGAACACTGAAGCTTTCTTT.

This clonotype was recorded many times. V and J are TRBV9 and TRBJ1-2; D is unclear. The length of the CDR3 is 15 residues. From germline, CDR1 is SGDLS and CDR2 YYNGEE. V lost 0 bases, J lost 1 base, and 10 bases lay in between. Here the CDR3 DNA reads TGTGCCAGCAGCGTAGCGGAGGCACTTAACTATGGCTACACCTTC. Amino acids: CASSVAEALNYGYTF.

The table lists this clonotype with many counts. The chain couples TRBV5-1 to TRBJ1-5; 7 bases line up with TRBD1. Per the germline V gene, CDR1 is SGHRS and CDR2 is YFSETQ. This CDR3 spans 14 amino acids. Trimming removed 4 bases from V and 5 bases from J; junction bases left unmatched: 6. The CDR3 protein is CASSRDSLDQPQHF. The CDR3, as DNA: TGCGCCAGCAGCCGGGACAGCCTAGATCAGCCCCAGCATTTT.

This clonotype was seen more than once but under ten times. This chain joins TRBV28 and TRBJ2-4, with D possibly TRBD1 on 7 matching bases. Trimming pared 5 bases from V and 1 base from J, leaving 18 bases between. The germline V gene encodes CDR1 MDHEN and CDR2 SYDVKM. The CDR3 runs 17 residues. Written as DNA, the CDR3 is TGTGCCAGCAGTACCGCGGGACAGTTGATTGCCAAAAACATTCAGTACTTC. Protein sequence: CASSTAGQLIAKNIQYF.

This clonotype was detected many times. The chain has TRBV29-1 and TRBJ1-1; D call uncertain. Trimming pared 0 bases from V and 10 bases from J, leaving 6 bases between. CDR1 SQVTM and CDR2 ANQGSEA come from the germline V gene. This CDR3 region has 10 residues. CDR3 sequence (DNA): TGCAGCGTTGAAGACGGAGTAGCTTTCTTT. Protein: CSVEDGVAFF.

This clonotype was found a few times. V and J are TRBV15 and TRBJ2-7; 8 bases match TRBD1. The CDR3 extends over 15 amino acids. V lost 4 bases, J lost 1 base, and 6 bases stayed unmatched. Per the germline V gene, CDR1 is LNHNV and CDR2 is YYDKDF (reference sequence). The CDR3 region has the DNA TGTGCCACCAGCACCAACCGGGACAGGTCCTACGAGCAGTACTTC. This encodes CATSTNRDRSYEQYF.

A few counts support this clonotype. This chain's CDR3 is CASGKSTDTQYF. As DNA, the CDR3 is TGTGCCAGCGGAAAGAGCACAGATACGCAGTATTTT. This sequence joins TRBV7-9 and TRBJ2-3; D uncertain. The CDR3 spans 12 residues. With 8 bases removed from V and 0 bases from J, the gap between germline ends came to 6 bases. CDR1 is SEHNR and CDR2 is FQNEAQ in the germline V gene (reference sequence).

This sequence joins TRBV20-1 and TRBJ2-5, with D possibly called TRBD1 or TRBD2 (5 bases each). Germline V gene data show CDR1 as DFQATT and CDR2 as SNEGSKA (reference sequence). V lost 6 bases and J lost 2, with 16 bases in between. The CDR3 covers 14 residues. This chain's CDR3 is CSAGTGQTQETQYF. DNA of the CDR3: TGCAGTGCCGGGACGGGGCAAACTCAAGAGACCCAGTACTTC.

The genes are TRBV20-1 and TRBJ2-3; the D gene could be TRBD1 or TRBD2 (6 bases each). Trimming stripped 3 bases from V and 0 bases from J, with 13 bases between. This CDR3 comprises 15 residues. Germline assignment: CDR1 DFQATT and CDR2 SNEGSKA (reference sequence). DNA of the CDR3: TGCAGTGCTAGGCCTACAGGGACTAGCACAGATACGCAGTATTTT. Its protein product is CSARPTGTSTDTQYF.

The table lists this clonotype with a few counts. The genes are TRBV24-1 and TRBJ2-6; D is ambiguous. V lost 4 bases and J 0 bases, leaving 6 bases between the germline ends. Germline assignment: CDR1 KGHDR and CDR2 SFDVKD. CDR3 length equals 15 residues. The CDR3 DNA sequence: TGTGCCACCAGTGACGCAGGCTCTGGGGCCAACGTCCTGACTTTC. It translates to CATSDAGSGANVLTF.

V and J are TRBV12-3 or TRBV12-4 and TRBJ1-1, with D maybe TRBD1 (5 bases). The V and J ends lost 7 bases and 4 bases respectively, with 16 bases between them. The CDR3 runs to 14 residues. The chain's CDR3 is CASTIGGLGTEAFF. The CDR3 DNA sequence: TGTGCCAGCACCATTGGGGGGTTGGGCACTGAAGCTTTCTTT.

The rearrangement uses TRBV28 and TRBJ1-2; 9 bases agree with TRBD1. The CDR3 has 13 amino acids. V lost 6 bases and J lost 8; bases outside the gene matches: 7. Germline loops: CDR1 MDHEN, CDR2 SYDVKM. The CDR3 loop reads CASRAGQGYGYTF. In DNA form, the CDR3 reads TGTGCCAGCAGGGCGGGACAGGGTTACGGCTACACCTTC.

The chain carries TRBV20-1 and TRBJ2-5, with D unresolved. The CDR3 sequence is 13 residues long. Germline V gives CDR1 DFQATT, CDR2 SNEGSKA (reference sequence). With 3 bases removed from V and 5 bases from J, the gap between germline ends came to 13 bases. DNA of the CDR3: TGCAGTGCTAGTGCAATACTGGGGGAGACCCAGTACTTC. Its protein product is CSASAILGETQYF.

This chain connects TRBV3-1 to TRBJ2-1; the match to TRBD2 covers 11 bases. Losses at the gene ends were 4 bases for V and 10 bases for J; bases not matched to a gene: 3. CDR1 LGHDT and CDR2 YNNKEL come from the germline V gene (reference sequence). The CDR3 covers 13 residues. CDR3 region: CASSLTSGKEQFF. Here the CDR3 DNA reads TGTGCCAGCAGCCTGACTAGCGGGAAAGAGCAGTTCTTC.